The clone carrying this T cell receptor beta chain showed up just once. The data belong to a study of blood T cell repertoires in COVID-19. Study-level background: COVID-19 samples, acute and convalescent, were from the United States, Italy and Spain. T cells, B-cell-depleted T cells, or PBMCs supplied cDNA or gDNA.

How the authors handled the data: Amplification of reference gene primers was used by the study to estimate nucleated cell counts. TCRdb's table, derived via immunoSEQ multiplex PCR, lists solely in-frame clones and lacks some. V, J and clone size are those of that table, while D and trimming were read from the DNA. In the table there are under 250,000 clones, 83% of which are singletons. Germline lookup yields CDR1 LNHDA and CDR2 SQIVND (reference sequence). This CDR3 comprises 14 residues. Trimming shortened V by 3 bases and J by 5 bases, and 11 bases separated the two germline ends. The receptor comes from a human donor in a cohort sampled during active COVID-19. What was sequenced was peripheral blood. The chain carries TRBV19 and TRBJ1-5; unclear D gene. The CDR3 sequence is CASSISGRDQPQHF. DNA for the CDR3: TGTGCCAGTAGTATCTCGGGGAGGGATCAGCCCCAGCATTTT.